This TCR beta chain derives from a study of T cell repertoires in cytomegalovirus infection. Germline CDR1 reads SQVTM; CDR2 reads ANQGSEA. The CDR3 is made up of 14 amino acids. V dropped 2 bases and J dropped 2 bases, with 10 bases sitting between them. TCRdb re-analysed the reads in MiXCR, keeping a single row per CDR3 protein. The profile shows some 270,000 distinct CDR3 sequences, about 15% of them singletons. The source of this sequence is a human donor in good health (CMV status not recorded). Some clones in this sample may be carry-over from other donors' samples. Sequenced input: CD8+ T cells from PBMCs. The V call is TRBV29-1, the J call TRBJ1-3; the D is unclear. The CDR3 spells CSVESREAGNTIYF. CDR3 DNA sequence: TGCAGCGTTGAAAGCCGGGAGGCTGGAAACACCATATATTTT.